This T cell receptor beta chain was obtained from a study of spatial heterogeneity in lung cancer. About the research overall: In the raw reads, each unique TCR and UMI combination was present more than ten times on average. General study findings and limits: Counts that tracked tumor mutation counts were those of expanded intratumoral alpha and beta TCRs.

TCRdb passed the 5' RACE reads through MiXCR, listing each CDR3 protein once. The sample yields more than 5,500 distinct CDR3 sequences, about 5.3% seen once. This clonotype was found many times. Its antigen is as yet unknown. Time point here: sample taken at primary tumor resection. Samples were obtained from more than 70 donors, all untreated early-stage non-small cell lung cancer patients. The sample in question was lung tumor tissue, obtained at surgery. The sequence derives from a male donor with early-stage non-small cell lung cancer.

For the CDR3, the DNA is TGCGCCAGCAGCGGGGACAGCGCAGATACGCAGTATTTT. Residues: CASSGDSADTQYF. This rearrangement joins TRBV5-1 to TRBJ2-3; 7 bases map to TRBD1. Germline-derived CDR1 and CDR2 are SGHRS and YFSETQ. The CDR3 has 13 residues. J was trimmed by 4 bases and V by 4 bases; bases with no gene match: 3.